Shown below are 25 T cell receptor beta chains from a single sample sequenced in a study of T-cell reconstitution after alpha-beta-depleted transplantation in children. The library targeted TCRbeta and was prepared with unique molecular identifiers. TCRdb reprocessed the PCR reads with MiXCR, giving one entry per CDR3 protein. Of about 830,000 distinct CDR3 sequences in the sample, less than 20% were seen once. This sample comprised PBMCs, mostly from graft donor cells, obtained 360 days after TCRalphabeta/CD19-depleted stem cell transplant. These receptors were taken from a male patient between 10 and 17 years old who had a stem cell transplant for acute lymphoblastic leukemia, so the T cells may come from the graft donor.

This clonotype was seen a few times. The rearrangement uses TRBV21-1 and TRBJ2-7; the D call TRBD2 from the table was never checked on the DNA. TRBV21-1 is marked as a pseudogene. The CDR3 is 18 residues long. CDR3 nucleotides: TGTGCCAGCACCGGAGGTGGTTACCCGGAACAGCGGAAGTGTGAGCAGTACTTC. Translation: CASTGGGYPEQRKCEQYF.

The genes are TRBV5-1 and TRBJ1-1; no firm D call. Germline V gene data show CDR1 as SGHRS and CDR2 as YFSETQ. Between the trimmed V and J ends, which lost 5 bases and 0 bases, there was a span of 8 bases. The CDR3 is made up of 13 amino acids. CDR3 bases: TGCGCCAGCAGAACCTACCTGAACACTGAAGCTTTCTTT. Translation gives CASRTYLNTEAFF.

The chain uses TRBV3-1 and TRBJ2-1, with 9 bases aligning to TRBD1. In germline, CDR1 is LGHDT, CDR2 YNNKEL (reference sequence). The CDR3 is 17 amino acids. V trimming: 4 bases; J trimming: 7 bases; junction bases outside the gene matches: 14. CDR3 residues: CASSLSWGTGRVNEQFF. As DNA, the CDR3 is TGTGCCAGCAGCCTCTCCTGGGGGACAGGGCGAGTGAATGAGCAGTTCTTC.

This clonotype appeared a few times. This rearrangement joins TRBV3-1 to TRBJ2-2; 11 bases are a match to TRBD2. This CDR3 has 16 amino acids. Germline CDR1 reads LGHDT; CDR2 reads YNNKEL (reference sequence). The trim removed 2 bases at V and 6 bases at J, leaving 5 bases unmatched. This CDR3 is CASSQFASGRPGELFF. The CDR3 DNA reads TGTGCCAGCAGCCAATTCGCTAGCGGGAGGCCCGGGGAGCTGTTTTTT.

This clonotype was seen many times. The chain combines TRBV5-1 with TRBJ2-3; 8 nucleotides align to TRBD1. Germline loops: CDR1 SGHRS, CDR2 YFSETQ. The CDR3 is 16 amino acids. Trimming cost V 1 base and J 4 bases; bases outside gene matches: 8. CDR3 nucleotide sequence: TGCGCCAGCAGCTTGTCCGACAGGGGTGTTGCAGATACGCAGTATTTT. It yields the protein CASSLSDRGVADTQYF.

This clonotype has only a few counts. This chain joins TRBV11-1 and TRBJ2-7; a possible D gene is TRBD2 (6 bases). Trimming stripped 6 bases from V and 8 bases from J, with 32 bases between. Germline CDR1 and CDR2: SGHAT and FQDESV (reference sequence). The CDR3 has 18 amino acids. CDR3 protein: CASRGTADPTTITEKQYF. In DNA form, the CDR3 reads TGTGCCAGCAGAGGGACTGCCGATCCGACCACAATAACCGAGAAGCAGTACTTC.

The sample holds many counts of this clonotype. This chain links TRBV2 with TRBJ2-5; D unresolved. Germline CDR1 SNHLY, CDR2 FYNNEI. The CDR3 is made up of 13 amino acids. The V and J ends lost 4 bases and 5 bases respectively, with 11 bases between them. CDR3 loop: CASSGFFLETQYF. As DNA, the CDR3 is TGTGCCAGCAGTGGGTTCTTTTTGGAGACCCAGTACTTC.

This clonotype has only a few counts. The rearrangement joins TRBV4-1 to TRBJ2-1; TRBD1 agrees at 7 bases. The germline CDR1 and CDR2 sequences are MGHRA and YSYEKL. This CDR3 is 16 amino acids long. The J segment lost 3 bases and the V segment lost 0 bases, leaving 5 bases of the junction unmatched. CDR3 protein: CASSQDARGFYNEQFF. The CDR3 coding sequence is TGCGCCAGCAGCCAAGATGCCAGGGGGTTCTACAATGAGCAGTTCTTC.

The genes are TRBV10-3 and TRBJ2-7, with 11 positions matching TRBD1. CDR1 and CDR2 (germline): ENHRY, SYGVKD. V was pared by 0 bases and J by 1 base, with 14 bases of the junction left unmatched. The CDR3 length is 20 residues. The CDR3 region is CAISESGGQGAWGSSYEQYF. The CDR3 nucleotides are TGTGCCATCAGTGAGTCGGGTGGACAGGGGGCTTGGGGCTCATCCTACGAGCAGTACTTC.

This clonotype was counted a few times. The CDR3 DNA reads TGTGCCAGCTCATCTGTAGCGGTAGCCAAAAACATTCAGTACTTC. Its protein product is CASSSVAVAKNIQYF. The V and J genes are TRBV18 and TRBJ2-4; a possible D gene is TRBD2 (6 bases). V was shortened by 5 bases and J by 0 bases, with 11 bases between the two germline ends. CDR1 and CDR2 from the germline V gene are KGHSH and LQKENI. The CDR3 loop spans 15 amino acids.

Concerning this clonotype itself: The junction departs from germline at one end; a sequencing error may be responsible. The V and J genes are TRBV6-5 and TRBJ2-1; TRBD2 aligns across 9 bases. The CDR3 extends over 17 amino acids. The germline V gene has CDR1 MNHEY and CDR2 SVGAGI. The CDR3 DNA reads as TGTGCCAGCAGTTACTCGAAGGGGCTAGCGGGAAGGAATGAGCAGCTCTTC. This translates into CASSYSKGLAGRNEQLF.

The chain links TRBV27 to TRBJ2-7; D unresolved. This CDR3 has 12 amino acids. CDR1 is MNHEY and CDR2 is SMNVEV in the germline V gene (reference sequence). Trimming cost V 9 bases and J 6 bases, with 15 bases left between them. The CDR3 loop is CASSLDGFEQYF. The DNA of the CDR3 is TGTGCCAGTTCCTTGGACGGGTTCGAGCAGTACTTC.

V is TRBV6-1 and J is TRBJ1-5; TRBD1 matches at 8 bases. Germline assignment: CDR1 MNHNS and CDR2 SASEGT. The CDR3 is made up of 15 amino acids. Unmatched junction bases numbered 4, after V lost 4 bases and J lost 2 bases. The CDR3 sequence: CASSGTGQGNQPQHF. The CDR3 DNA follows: TGTGCCAGCAGTGGCACGGGACAGGGCAATCAGCCCCAGCATTTT.

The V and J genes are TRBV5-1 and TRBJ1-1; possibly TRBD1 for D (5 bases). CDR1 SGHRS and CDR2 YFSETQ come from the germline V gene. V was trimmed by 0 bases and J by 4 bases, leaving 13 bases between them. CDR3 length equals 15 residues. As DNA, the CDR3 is TGCGCCAGCAGCTTGGAGGGATTGGGGGGCACTGAAGCTTTCTTT. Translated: CASSLEGLGGTEAFF.

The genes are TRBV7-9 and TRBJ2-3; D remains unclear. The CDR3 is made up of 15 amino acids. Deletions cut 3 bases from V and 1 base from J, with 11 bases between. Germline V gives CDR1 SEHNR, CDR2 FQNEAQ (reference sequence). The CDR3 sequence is CASSFIGVGTDTQYF. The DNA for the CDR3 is TGTGCCAGCAGCTTTATTGGGGTGGGCACAGATACGCAGTATTTT.

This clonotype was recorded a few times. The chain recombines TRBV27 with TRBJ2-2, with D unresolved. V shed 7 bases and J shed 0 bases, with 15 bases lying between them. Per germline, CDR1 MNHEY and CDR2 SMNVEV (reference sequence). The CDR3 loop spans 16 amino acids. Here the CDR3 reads CASTISWLTNTGELFF. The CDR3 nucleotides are TGTGCCAGCACCATCTCGTGGCTAACGAACACCGGGGAGCTGTTTTTT.

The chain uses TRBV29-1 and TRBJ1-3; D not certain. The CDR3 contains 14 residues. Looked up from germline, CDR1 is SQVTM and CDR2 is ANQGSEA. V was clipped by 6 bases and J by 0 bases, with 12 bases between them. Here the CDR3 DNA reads TGCAGCGTCCTGCCCGCGGTCTCTGGAAACACCATATATTTT. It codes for CSVLPAVSGNTIYF. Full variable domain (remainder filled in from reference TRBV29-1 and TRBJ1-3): SAVISQKPSRDICQRGTSLTIQCQVDSQVTMMFWYRQQPGQSLTLIATANQGSEATYESGFVIDKFPISRPNLTFSTLTVSNMSPEDSSIYLCSVLPAVSGNTIYFGEGSWLTVV.

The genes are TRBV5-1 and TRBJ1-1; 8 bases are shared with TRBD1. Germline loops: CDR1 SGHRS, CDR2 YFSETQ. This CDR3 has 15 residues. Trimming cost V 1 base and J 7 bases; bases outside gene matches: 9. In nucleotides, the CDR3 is TGCGCCAGCAGCTTGATCGGACAGGGTATTAATGAAGCTTTCTTT. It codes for CASSLIGQGINEAFF.

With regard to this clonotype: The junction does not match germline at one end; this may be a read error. The CDR3 is CASCFHSPGLAGDTDTQYF. The CDR3 region has the DNA TGTGCCAGCTGTTTCCACTCCCCGGGACTAGCGGGAGACACAGATACGCAGTATTTT. The chain has TRBV12-3 or TRBV12-4 and TRBJ2-3; TRBD2 matches at 14 bases. The CDR3 runs to 19 residues.

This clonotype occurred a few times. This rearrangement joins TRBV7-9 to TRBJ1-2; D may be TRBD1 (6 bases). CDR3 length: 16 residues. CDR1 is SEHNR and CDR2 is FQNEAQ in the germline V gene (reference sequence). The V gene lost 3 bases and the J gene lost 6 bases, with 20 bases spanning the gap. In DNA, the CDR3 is TGTGCCAGCAGCTTGGTCGGGGGCCCAGGGAGCCATGGCTACACCTTC. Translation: CASSLVGGPGSHGYTF. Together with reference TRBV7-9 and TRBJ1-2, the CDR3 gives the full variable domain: DTGVSQNPRHKITKRGQNVTFRCDPISEHNRLYWYRQTLGQGPEFLTYFQNEAQLEKSRLLSDRFSAERPKGSFSTLEIQRTEQGDSAMYLCASSLVGGPGSHGYTFGSGTRLTVV.

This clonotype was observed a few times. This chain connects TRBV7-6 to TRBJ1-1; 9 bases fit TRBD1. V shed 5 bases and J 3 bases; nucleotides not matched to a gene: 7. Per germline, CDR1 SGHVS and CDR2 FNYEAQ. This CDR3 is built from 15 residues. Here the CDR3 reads CASSPPGQGYTEAFF. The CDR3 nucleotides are TGTGCCAGCAGCCCACCGGGACAGGGATACACTGAAGCTTTCTTT.

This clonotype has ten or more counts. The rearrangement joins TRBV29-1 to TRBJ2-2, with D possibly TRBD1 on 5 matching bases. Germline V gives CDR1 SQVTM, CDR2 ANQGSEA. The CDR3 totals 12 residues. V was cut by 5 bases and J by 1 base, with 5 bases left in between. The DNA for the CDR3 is TGCAGCGTTCAGGGGAACACCGGGGAGCTGTTTTTT. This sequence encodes CSVQGNTGELFF.

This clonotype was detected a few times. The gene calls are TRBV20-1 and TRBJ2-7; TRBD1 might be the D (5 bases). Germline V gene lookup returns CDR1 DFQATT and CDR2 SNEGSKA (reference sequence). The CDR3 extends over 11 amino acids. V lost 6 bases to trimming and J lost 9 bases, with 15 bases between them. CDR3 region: CSASPARGQYF. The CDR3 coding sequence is TGCAGTGCGAGTCCAGCTAGGGGGCAGTACTTC.

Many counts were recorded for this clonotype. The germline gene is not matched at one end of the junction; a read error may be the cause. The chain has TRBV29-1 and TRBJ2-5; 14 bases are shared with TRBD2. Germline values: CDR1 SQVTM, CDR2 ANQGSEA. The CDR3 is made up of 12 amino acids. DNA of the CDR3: TGCAGCGTTCTCGAGACTAGCGGGAGGGCCGCCTTC. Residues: CSVLETSGRAAF.

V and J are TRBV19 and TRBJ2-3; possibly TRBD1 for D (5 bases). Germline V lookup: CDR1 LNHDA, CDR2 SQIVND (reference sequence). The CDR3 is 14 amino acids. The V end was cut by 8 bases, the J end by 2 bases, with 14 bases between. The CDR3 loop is CASLNIGATDTQYF. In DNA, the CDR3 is TGTGCCAGTTTGAATATTGGGGCCACAGATACGCAGTATTTT.